These 12 T cell receptor beta chains were all obtained from the same sample, sequenced in a study of human T cells and chemical hapten exposure. Time point in this sample: patch test 1, 2 weeks after DPC sensitization. As to treatment: therapeutic diphenylcyclopropenone sensitization with weekly scalp DPC. One entry per CDR3 protein results from TCRdb running MiXCR on the RACE reads. The sample consists of 380,000 or so distinct CDR3 sequences, 4.8% of them appearing once. The specimen was whole blood, collected in connection with sensitization to the hapten diphenylcyclopropenone (DPC). The receptors were sampled from a woman between 45 and 65 years old with alopecia areata. Some clones in this sample may be carry-over from other donors' samples.

This clonotype was seen many times. The chain joins TRBV7-8 to TRBJ2-1, with 10 nucleotides matching TRBD2. The CDR3 loop spans 18 amino acids. V was pared by 5 bases and J by 9 bases, with 19 bases of the junction left unmatched. Looked up from germline, CDR1 is SGHVS and CDR2 is FQNEAQ. The CDR3 reads CASSLLGSSGRGGVEQFF. CDR3 bases: TGTGCCAGCAGCCTATTAGGGTCTAGCGGGAGAGGGGGTGTTGAGCAGTTCTTC.

This clonotype was counted many times. This chain links TRBV12-5 with TRBJ2-1; tentative D call: TRBD2 (6 bases). CDR1 and CDR2 (germline): LGHNT, FRNRAP. The V end lost 3 bases, the J end lost 0 bases, and 15 bases lay between the germline ends. The CDR3 length is 17 residues. The CDR3 DNA reads TGTGCTAGTGGTTTTGGGGGGACGTCAAGCTCCTACAATGAGCAGTTCTTC. Protein sequence: CASGFGGTSSSYNEQFF.

The table lists this clonotype with many counts. This chain links TRBV3-1 with TRBJ1-5; D is unresolved. Trimming left V 4 bases short and J 5 bases short, with 18 bases between. The CDR3 is 16 residues long. CDR1 LGHDT and CDR2 YNNKEL come from the germline V gene (reference sequence). The CDR3 here is CASSPLGPGIDQPQHF. CDR3 DNA sequence: TGTGCCAGCAGCCCCCTGGGTCCGGGTATAGATCAGCCCCAGCATTTT.

Only a few counts were recorded for this clonotype. The V and J genes are TRBV7-7 and TRBJ2-7, with unresolved D. From germline, CDR1 is SSHAT and CDR2 FNYEAQ (reference sequence). This CDR3 region has 13 residues. Trimming removed 6 bases from V and 4 bases from J, with 13 bases in between. The CDR3 loop reads CASSQTPGYEQYF. CDR3 nucleotide sequence: TGTGCCAGCAGTCAAACCCCCGGTTACGAGCAGTACTTC.

This clonotype was seen a few times. V is TRBV5-6 and J is TRBJ2-1; 9 bases align to TRBD2. V dropped 3 bases and J dropped 9; count of bases not matched to a gene: 16. CDR1 and CDR2 (germline): SGHDT, YYEEEE. The CDR3 totals 17 residues. The CDR3 loop reads CASSSWLAGLGEGEQFF. DNA of the CDR3: TGTGCCAGCAGCTCTTGGCTAGCGGGATTGGGTGAGGGTGAGCAGTTCTTC.

Only a few counts were recorded for this clonotype. The genes are TRBV5-6 and TRBJ2-6; either TRBD1 or TRBD2 may supply D (5 bases each). V lost 1 base to trimming and J lost 0 bases, with 8 bases between them. Germline values: CDR1 SGHDT, CDR2 YYEEEE. CDR3 length equals 16 residues. The CDR3: CASSLPGTSGANVLTF. The CDR3 DNA is TGTGCCAGCAGCTTGCCCGGGACCTCTGGGGCCAACGTCCTGACTTTC.

This clonotype showed up just a few times. CDR3 sequence reads: CASSQGQGVAKNIQYF. The CDR3 nucleotides are TGTGCCAGCAGCCAGGGGCAGGGGGTCGCCAAAAACATTCAGTACTTC. The genes are TRBV3-1 and TRBJ2-4; 7 bases match TRBD1. This CDR3 is built from 16 residues. The ends lost 3 bases at V and 1 base at J; junction bases unmatched: 6. Per the germline V gene, CDR1 is LGHDT and CDR2 is YNNKEL (reference sequence).

This clonotype was counted only a few times. The V gene is TRBV18, the J gene TRBJ1-4, with D possibly TRBD1 on 6 matching bases. From germline, CDR1 is KGHSH and CDR2 LQKENI. Trimming removed 0 bases at V and 5 bases at J, with 10 bases between. This CDR3 region has 15 residues. The CDR3 sequence is CASSPPQGRNEKLFF. CDR3 sequence (DNA): TGTGCCAGCTCACCACCGCAGGGGCGAAATGAAAAACTGTTTTTT. The full variable domain, with the rest looked up from reference TRBV18 and TRBJ1-4, is NAGVMQNPRHLVRRRGQEARLRCSPMKGHSHVYWYRQLPEEGLKFMVYLQKENIIDESGMPKERFSAEFPKEGPSILRIQQVVRGDSAAYFCASSPPQGRNEKLFFGSGTQLSVL.

CDR3 region: CASSLGRRVSGNTIYF. In DNA form, the CDR3 reads TGTGCCAGCAGCTTGGGACGGAGAGTCTCTGGAAACACCATATATTTT. The chain links TRBV13 to TRBJ1-3, with D maybe TRBD1 (5 bases). The CDR3 contains 16 residues. Trimming removed 3 bases from V and 0 bases from J, with 12 bases in between. CDR1 and CDR2 from the germline V gene are PRHDT and FYEKMQ (reference sequence).

This clonotype was picked up many times. V is TRBV4-2 and J is TRBJ1-1; D is perhaps TRBD1 (6 bases). Trimming shortened V by 0 bases and J by 0 bases, and 8 bases separated the two germline ends. Germline CDR1 is LGHNA and CDR2 is YNFKEQ. The CDR3 is 15 residues long. The CDR3 reads CASSQDQGMNTEAFF. In nucleotides, the CDR3 is TGTGCCAGCAGCCAAGATCAGGGGATGAACACTGAAGCTTTCTTT.

This clonotype was observed at least ten times. The gene calls are TRBV4-1 and TRBJ1-2; TRBD1 aligns across 8 bases. The CDR3 has 14 residues. Trimming removed 1 base from V and 8 bases from J; junction bases left unmatched: 6. Germline V gives CDR1 MGHRA, CDR2 YSYEKL. The CDR3 loop reads CASSQAGTGYGYTF. CDR3 DNA sequence: TGCGCCAGCAGCCAAGCCGGGACAGGTTACGGCTACACCTTC.

This chain links TRBV10-2 with TRBJ2-3; D call uncertain. The CDR3 runs 13 residues. V was clipped by 0 bases and J by 4 bases, with 5 bases between them. The germline V gene encodes CDR1 WSHSY and CDR2 SAAADI. CDR3 coding DNA: TGCGCCAGCAGTGAGTCATGGGCAGATACGCAGTATTTT. Translation gives CASSESWADTQYF.